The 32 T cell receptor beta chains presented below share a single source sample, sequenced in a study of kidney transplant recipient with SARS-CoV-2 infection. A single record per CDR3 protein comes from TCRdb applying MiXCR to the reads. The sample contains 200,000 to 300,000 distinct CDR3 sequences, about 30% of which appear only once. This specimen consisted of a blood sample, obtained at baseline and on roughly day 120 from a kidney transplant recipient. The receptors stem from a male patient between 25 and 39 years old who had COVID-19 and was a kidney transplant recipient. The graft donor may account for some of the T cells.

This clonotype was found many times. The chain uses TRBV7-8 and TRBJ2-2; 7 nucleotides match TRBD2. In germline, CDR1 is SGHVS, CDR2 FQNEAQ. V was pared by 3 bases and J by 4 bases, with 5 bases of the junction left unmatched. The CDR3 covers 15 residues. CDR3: CASSFREVGTGELFF. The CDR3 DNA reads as TGTGCCAGCAGCTTCCGGGAGGTTGGCACCGGGGAGCTGTTTTTT.

The CDR3 protein is CAISRTSGGTDTQYF. The CDR3 coding sequence is TGTGCCATCAGCCGGACTAGCGGGGGAACAGATACGCAGTATTTT. The chain employs TRBV10-3 and TRBJ2-3, with 13 bases matching TRBD2. Losses at the gene ends were 6 bases for V and 3 bases for J; bases not matched to a gene: 3. The CDR3 is 15 residues long. CDR1 is ENHRY and CDR2 is SYGVKD in the germline V gene.

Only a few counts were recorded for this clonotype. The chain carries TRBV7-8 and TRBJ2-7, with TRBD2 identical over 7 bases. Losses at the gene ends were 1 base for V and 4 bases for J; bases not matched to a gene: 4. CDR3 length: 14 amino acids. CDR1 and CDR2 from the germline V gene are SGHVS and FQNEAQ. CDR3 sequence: CASSLVGGSYEQYF. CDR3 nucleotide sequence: TGTGCCAGCAGCTTAGTGGGCGGGAGTTACGAGCAGTACTTC.

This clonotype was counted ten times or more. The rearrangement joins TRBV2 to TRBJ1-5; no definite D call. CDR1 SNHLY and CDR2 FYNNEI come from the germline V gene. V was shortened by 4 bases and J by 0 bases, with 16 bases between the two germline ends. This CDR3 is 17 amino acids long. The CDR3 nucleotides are TGTGCCAGCAGTGCACTTCTGCCAGTGAATAGCAATCAGCCCCAGCATTTT. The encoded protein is CASSALLPVNSNQPQHF.

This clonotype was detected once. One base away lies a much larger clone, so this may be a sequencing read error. The DNA of the CDR3 is TGTGCCGGCAGTTACTCGAGGGACGGAACCTATAATTCACCCCTCCACTTT. Protein sequence: CAGSYSRDGTYNSPLHF. The chain carries TRBV6-5 and TRBJ1-6; a possible D gene is TRBD1 (5 bases). In germline, CDR1 is MNHEY, CDR2 SVGAGI. This CDR3 region has 17 residues.

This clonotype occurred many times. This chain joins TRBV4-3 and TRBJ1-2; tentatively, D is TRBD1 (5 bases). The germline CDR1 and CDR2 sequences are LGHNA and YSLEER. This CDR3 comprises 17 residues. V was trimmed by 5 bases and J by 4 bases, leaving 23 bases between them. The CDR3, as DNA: TGCGCCAGCAGCAGGGTTACAGGACGTCGAAAGACCTATGGCTACACCTTC. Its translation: CASSRVTGRRKTYGYTF.

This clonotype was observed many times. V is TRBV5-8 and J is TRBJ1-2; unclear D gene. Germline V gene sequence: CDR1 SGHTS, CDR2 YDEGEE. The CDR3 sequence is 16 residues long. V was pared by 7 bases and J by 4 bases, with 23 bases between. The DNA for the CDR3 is TGTGCCAGCGATTCTCGTCATCCACGAAAGACCTATGGCTACACCTTC. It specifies CASDSRHPRKTYGYTF.

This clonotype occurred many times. The CDR3 coding sequence is TGTGCCAGCAACGTCCCCGTACCAGGAAAGACCTATGGCTACACCTTC. It translates to CASNVPVPGKTYGYTF. The V and J genes are TRBV5-4 and TRBJ1-2; D remains unclear. The germline V gene has CDR1 SGHNT and CDR2 YYREEE (reference sequence). Trimming cost V 6 bases and J 4 bases, with 22 bases left between them. CDR3 length: 16 residues.

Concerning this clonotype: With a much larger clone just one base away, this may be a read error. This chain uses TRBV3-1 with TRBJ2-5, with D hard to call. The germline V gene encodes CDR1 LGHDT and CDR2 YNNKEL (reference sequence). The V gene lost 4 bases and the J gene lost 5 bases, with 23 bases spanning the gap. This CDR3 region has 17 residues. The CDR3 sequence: CASSLDAPISLSETQYF. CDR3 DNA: TGTGCCAGCAGCCTGGACGCTCCCATTTCTCTCTCTGAGACCCAGTACTTC.

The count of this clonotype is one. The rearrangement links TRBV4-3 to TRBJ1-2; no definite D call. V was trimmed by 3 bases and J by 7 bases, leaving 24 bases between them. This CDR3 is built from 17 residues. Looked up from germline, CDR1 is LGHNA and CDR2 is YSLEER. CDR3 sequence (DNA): TGCGCCAGCAGCCAGCCTGGAGGACGTCGAAAGACCTGTGGCTACACCTTC. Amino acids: CASSQPGGRRKTCGYTF.

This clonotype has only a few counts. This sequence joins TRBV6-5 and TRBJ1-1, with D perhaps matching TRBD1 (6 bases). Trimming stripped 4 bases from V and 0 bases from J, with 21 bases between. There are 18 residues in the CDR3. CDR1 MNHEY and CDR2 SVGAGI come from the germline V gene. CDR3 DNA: TGTGCCAGCAGTTTTACCTCAGGGGAGTTAGTCATGAACACTGAAGCTTTCTTT. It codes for CASSFTSGELVMNTEAFF.

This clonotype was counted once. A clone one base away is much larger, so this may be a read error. In DNA form, the CDR3 reads TGTGCCAGCACACAGGGAAACACCGTATATTTT. The encoded protein is CASTQGNTVYF. This rearrangement joins TRBV21-1 to TRBJ1-3. TRBV21-1 is a documented pseudogene. CDR3 size: 11 residues.

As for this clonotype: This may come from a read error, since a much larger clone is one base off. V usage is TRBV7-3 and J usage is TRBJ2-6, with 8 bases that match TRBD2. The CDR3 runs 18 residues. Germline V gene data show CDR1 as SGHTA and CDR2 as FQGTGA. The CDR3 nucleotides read TGTGCCAGCAGCTTAAGCGGGGGGCCATACTCTGGGGCCAACGTCCAGACTTTC. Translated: CASSLSGGPYSGANVQTF. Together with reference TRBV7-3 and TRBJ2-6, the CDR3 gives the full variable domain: GAGVSQTPSNKVTEKGKYVELRCDPISGHTALYWYRQSLGQGPEFLIYFQGTGAADDSGLPNDRFFAVRPEGSVSTLKIQRTERGDSAVYLCASSLSGGPYSGANVQTFGAGSRLTVL.

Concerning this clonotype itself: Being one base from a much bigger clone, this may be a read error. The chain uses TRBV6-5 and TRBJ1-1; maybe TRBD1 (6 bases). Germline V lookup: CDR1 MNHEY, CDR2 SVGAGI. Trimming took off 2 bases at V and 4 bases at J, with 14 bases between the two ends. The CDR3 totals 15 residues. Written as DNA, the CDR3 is TGTGCCAGCAGTTACAGGGGGGGTTTCAGCACTGAAGCTTTCTTT. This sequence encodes CASSYRGGFSTEAFF.

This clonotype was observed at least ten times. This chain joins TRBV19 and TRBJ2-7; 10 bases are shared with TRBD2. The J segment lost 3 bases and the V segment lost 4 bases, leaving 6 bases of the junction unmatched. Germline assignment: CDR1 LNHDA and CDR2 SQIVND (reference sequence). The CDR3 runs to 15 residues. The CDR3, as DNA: TGTGCCAGTAGTAAATTCTCTAGCGGGGGCTACGAGCAGTACTTC. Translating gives CASSKFSSGGYEQYF.

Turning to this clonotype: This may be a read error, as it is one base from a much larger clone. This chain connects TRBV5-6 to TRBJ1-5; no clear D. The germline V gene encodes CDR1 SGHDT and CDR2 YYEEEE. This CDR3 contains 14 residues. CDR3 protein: CASSWTGSNQPHHF. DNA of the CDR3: TGTGCCAGCAGCTGGACGGGTAGCAATCAGCCCCATCATTTT.

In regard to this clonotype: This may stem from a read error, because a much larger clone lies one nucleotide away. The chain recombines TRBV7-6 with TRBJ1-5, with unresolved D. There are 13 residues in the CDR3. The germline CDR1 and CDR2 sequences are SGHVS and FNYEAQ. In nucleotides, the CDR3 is TGTGCCAACAGCTTCAGTAATAATCAGCCCCAGCATTTT. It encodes CANSFSNNQPQHF.

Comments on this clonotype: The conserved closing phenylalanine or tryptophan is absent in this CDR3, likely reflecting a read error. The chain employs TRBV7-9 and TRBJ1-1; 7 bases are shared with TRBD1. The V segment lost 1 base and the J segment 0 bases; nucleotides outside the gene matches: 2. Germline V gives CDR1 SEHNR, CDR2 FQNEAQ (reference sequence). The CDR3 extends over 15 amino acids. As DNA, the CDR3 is TGTGCCAGCAGCTTAGGGACAGGCATGAACACTGAAGCTTTCCTT. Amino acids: CASSLGTGMNTEAFL.

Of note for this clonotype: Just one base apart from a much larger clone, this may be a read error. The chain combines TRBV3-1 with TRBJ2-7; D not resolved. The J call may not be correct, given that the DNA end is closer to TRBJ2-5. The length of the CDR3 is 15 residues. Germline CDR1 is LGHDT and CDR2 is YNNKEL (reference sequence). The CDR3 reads CASSPSEAFGETQYF. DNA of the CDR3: TGTGCCAGCAGCCCCTCCGAGGCGTTTGGGGAGACCCAGTACTTC.

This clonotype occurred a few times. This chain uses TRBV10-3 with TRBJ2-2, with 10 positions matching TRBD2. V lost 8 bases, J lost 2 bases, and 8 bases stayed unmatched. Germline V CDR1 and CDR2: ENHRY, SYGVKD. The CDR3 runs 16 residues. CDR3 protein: CAIGLLAGENTGELFF. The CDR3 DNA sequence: TGTGCCATCGGTCTCCTAGCGGGGGAAAACACCGGGGAGCTGTTTTTT.

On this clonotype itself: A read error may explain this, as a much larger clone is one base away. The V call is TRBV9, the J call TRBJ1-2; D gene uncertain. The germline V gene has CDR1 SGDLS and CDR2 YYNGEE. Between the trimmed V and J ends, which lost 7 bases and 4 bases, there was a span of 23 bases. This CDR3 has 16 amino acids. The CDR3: CASRQWCSRKTYGYTF. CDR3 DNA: TGTGCCAGCCGGCAATGGTGCTCAAGAAAGACCTATGGCTACACCTTC.

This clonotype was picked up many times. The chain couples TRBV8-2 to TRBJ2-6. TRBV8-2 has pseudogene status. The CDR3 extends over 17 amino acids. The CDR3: CGREIRITQSRANVLTF. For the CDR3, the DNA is TGTGGCAGGGAGATTAGGATAACACAAAGTCGGGCCAACGTCCTGACTTTC.

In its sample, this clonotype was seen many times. CDR3 protein: CASSNPGRSRKTYGYTF. CDR3 coding DNA: TGTGCCAGCAGTAATCCGGGACGCTCTAGAAAGACCTATGGCTACACCTTC. The rearrangement uses TRBV6-8 and TRBJ1-2; D might be TRBD1 (5 bases). The germline V and J ends were trimmed by 5 bases and 4 bases, with 23 bases remaining between them. Germline V gene data show CDR1 as MNHGY and CDR2 as SAAAGT. This CDR3 has 17 amino acids.

CDR3 DNA: TGCGCCAGCAGCGCATGCATCTGGAACCGAAAGACCTATGGCTACACCTTC. Protein product: CASSACIWNRKTYGYTF. The J gene is TRBJ1-2, the V gene TRBV4-1; D ambiguous. Trimming shortened V by 5 bases and J by 4 bases, and 23 bases separated the two germline ends. The CDR3 has 17 amino acids. Per germline, CDR1 MGHRA and CDR2 YSYEKL.

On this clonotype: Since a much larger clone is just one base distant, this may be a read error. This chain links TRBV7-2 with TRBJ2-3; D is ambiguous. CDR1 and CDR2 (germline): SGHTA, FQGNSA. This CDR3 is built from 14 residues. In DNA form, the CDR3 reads TGTGCCAGCAGTTTCGCCATGGGCACAGATATGCAGTATTTT. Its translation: CASSFAMGTDMQYF.

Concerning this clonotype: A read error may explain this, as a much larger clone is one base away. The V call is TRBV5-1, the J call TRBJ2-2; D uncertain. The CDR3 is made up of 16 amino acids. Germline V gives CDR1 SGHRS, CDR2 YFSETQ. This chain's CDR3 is CAGSFSGRMRTGELFF. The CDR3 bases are TGCGCCGGCAGCTTTAGTGGTCGGATGCGTACCGGGGAGCTGTTTTTT.

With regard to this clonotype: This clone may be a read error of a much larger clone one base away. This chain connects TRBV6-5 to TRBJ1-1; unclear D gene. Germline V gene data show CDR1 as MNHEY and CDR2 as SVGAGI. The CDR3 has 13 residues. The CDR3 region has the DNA TGTGCCGGCAGTTACGGTTGGACCACTGAAGCTTTCTTT. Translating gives CAGSYGWTTEAFF.

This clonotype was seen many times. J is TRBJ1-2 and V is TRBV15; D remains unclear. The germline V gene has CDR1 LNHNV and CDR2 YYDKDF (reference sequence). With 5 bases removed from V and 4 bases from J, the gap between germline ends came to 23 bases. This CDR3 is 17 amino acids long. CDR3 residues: CATSCKERCGKTYGYTF. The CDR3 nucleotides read TGTGCCACCAGCTGCAAAGAAAGGTGTGGAAAGACCTATGGCTACACCTTC.

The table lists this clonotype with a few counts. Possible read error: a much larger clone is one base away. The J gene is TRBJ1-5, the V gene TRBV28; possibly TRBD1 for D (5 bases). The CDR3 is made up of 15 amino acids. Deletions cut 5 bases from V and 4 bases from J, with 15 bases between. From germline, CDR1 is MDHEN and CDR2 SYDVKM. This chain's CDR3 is CASSRGEGGNQPQHF. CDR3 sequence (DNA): TGTGCCAGCAGTCGGGGGGAAGGAGGGAATCAGCCCCAGCATTTT. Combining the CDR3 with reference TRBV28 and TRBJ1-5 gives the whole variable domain DVKVTQSSRYLVKRTGEKVFLECVQDMDHENMFWYRQDPGLGLRLIYFSYDVKMKEKGDIPEGYSVSREKKERFSLILESASTNQTSMYLCASSRGEGGNQPQHFGDGTRLSIL.

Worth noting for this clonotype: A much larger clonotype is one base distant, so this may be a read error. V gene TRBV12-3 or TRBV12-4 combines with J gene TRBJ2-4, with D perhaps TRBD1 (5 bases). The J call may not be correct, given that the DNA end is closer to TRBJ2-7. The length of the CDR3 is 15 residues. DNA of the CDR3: TGTGCCAGCAGTCCCAGGGCAGGGAAATCCTACGAGCAGTACTTC. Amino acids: CASSPRAGKSYEQYF.

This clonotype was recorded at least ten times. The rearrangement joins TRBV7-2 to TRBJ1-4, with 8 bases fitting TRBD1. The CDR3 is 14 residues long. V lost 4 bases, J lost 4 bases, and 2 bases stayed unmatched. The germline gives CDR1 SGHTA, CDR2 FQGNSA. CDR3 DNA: TGTGCCAGCAGCTCGGACAGGGTTAATGAAAAACTGTTTTTT. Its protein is CASSSDRVNEKLFF.

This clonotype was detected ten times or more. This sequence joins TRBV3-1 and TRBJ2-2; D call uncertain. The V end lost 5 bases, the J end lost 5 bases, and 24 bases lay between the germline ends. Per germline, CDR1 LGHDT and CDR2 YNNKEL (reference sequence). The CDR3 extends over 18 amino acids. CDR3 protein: CASSTRVPISGLTGELFF. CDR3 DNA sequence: TGTGCCAGCAGCACGCGAGTTCCCATTTCAGGCTTGACCGGGGAGCTGTTTTTT.